This T cell receptor (beta chain) is from a study of CD8 T cells in ankylosing spondylitis. This CDR3 region has 15 residues. CDR1 is SGHNT and CDR2 is YYREEE in the germline V gene (reference sequence). V was clipped by 0 bases and J by 4 bases, with 13 bases between them. TCRdb passed the 5' RACE reads through MiXCR, listing each CDR3 protein once. In the table there are 200,000 to 250,000 distinct CDR3 sequences, roughly 24% of which are singletons. This clonotype has at least ten counts. The sequence was obtained from a male donor with ankylosing spondylitis or in good health (not recorded which). Sequencing used blood, either unsorted or a sorted T cell fraction (not recorded which). The J gene is TRBJ2-5, the V gene TRBV5-4; maybe TRBD2 (6 bases). The CDR3 coding sequence is TGTGCCAGCAGCTTGGACGCTAGCGCGGGAGAGACCCAGTACTTC. The encoded protein is CASSLDASAGETQYF.